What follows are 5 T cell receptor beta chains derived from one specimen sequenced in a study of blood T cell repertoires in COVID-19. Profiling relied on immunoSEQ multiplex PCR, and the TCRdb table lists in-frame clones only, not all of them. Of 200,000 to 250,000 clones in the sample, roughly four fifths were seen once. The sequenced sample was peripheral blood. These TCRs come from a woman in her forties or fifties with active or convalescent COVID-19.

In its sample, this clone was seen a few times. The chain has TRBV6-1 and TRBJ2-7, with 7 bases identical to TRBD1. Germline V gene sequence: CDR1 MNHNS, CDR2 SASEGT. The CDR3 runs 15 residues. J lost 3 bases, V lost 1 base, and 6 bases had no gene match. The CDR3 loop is CASSEEGGQFYEQYV. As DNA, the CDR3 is TGTGCCAGCAGTGAAGAAGGGGGACAGTTCTACGAGCAGTACGTC.

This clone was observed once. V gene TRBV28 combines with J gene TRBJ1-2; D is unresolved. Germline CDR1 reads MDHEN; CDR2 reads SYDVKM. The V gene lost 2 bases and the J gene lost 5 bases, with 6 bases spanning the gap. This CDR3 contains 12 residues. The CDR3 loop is CASSLALYGYTF. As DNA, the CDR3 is TGTGCCAGCAGTTTAGCCCTATATGGCTACACCTTC.

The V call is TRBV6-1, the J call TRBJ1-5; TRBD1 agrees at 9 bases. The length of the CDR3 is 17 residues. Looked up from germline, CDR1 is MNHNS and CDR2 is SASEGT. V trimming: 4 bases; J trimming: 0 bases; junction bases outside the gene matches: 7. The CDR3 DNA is TGTGCCAGCAGTGCTACAGGGGGCCCTTATAGCAATCAGCCCCAGCATTTT. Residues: CASSATGGPYSNQPQHF.

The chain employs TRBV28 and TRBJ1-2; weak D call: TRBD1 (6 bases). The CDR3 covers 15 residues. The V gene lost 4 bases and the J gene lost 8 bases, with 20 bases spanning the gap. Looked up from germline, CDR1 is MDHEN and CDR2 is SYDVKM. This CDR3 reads CASSWGRNAPQGYTF. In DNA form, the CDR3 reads TGTGCCAGCAGTTGGGGGCGGAATGCCCCCCAAGGCTACACCTTC.

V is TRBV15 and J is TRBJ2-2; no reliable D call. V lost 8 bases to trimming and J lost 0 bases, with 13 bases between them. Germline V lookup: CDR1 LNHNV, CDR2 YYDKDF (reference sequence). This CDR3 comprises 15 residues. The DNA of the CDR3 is TGTGCCACCGCGCCAACCGGTACGAACACCGGGGAGCTGTTTTTT. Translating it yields CATAPTGTNTGELFF.